One sample yielded the 2 T cell receptor beta chains listed below, sequenced in a study of blood T cell repertoires in COVID-19 (dated by TCRdb to 2020 to 2021). The library was produced with the immunoSEQ multiplex PCR assay. The clones in this table, taken by TCRdb from immuneACCESS, are in-frame only. Not every clone is retained; where verified, under half of the shortfall comes from an unresolved V gene, and the cause of the rest is unknown. In this sample the table shows 250,000 to 300,000 clones, approximately 88% of which occur a single time. 10% of the sample rests with the top ten. The sample taken for sequencing was peripheral blood. Source of these receptors: a woman aged 65 to 85 with COVID-19, enrolled during active disease.

The J gene is TRBJ2-2, the V gene TRBV2; D is possibly TRBD2 (6 bases). CDR1 is SNHLY, CDR2 FYNNEI, per germline. The CDR3 consists of 17 residues. Trimming took off 8 bases at V and 5 bases at J, with 24 bases between the two ends. Here the CDR3 DNA reads TGTGCCAGCTCCGGAGTGGAGAGTGGAGGGCGGACCGGGGAGCTGTTTTTT. This translates into CASSGVESGGRTGELFF.

The gene calls are TRBV19 and TRBJ1-5; D gene ambiguous. This CDR3 spans 10 amino acids. Deletions cut 0 bases from V and 16 bases from J, with 7 bases between. The germline CDR1 and CDR2 sequences are LNHDA and SQIVND (reference sequence). The CDR3 loop is CASSIDRVHF. CDR3 sequence (DNA): TGTGCCAGTAGTATAGATCGTGTCCATTTT. The full variable domain, in which reference TRBV19 and TRBJ1-5 provide the parts outside the CDR3, is DGGITQSPKYLFRKEGQNVTLSCEQNLNHDAMYWYRQDPGQGLRLIYYSQIVNDFQKGDIAEGYSVSREKKESFPLTVTSAQKNPTAFYLCASSIDRVHFGDGTRLSIL.